This is a list of T cell receptor beta chains from one sample in a study of OX40 agonist ivuxolimab in advanced cancers. Using immunoSEQ multiplex PCR, the repertoire was profiled, and TCRdb retains in-frame clones only, with some absent. The data show approximately 92,000 clones, approximately 93% seen once. Sequences were derived from CD4+ or CD8+ T cells sorted from blood, sampled in a trial of the OX40 agonist ivuxolimab. All receptors derive from an adult with an advanced solid tumor such as melanoma, head and neck, liver or kidney cancer. Each CDR3 is given with its conserved first and last residue. D genes are given only for firm matches. The size of a clone is reported for some rows only, either as once, few or many, or as a class for expanded clones.

v_call	clone_size	d_call	j_call	cdr3_aa	cdr3_nt
TRBV2	.	.	TRBJ2-3	CASSKGLAFTDTQYF	TGTGCCAGCAGTAAGGGACTCGCGTTCACAGATACGCAGTATTTT
TRBV5-1	.	.	TRBJ2-5	CASSLAETQYF	TGCGCCAGCAGCTTGGCAGAGACCCAGTACTTC
TRBV10-1	.	.	TRBJ2-3	CASTTSSVTDTQYF	TGCGCCAGCACAACCTCTAGCGTCACAGATACGCAGTATTTT
TRBV19	.	.	TRBJ2-5	CASSTTRGETQYF	TGTGCCAGTAGTACGACTAGGGGGGAGACCCAGTACTTC
TRBV28	.	.	TRBJ2-1	CASTSSGGPYNEQFF	TGTGCCAGCACCTCATCCGGGGGACCCTACAATGAGCAGTTCTTC
TRBV19	.	TRBD1	TRBJ1-2	CASIAGTGGGYTF	TGTGCCAGTATAGCCGGGACAGGGGGCGGCTACACCTTC
TRBV10-3	.	.	TRBJ1-2	CAISPRVEYGYTF	TGTGCCATCAGTCCCAGGGTGGAATATGGCTACACCTTC
TRBV7-9	.	.	TRBJ1-3	CASSYGSSGNTIYF	TGTGCCAGCAGTTACGGGTCCTCTGGAAACACCATATATTTT
TRBV5-6	.	TRBD2	TRBJ2-5	CASSPLTSGRAGETQYF	TGTGCCAGCAGCCCCCTGACTAGCGGGAGGGCCGGGGAGACCCAGTACTTC
TRBV7-2	.	.	TRBJ2-7	CASSLEIYEQYF	TGTGCCAGCAGCTTAGAGATTTACGAGCAGTACTTC
TRBV5-6	once	.	TRBJ1-2	CASPSYGYTF	TGTGCCAGCCCTTCCTATGGCTACACCTTC
TRBV28	.	TRBD1	TRBJ1-6	CASTPGQGFSPLHF	TGTGCCAGCACCCCGGGACAGGGGTTTTCACCCCTCCACTTT
TRBV18	.	.	TRBJ1-1	CASSPRGTENTEAFF	TGTGCCAGCTCACCAAGGGGCACCGAGAACACTGAAGCTTTCTTT
TRBV30	.	.	TRBJ1-2	CAWSRPGTRGYTF	TGTGCCTGGAGTAGGCCCGGGACCCGCGGCTACACCTTC
TRBV6-5	.	.	TRBJ2-7	CASSYYVGGAYEQYF	TGTGCCAGCAGTTACTATGTAGGCGGTGCCTACGAGCAGTACTTC
TRBV28	.	.	TRBJ2-1	CASSPDGLLGDEQFF	TGTGCCAGCAGTCCCGACGGCCTCCTTGGCGATGAGCAGTTCTTC
TRBV7-6	.	TRBD2	TRBJ2-7	CASSPETSGAYEQYF	TGTGCCAGCAGCCCCGAGACTAGCGGGGCATACGAGCAGTACTTC
TRBV28	.	TRBD1	TRBJ2-2	CASSPGQGGTGELFF	TGTGCCAGCAGTCCGGGACAGGGGGGAACCGGGGAGCTGTTTTTT
TRBV10-3	.	TRBD1	TRBJ1-5	CAISAQGQSQPQHF	TGTGCCATCAGTGCCCAGGGACAGTCTCAGCCCCAGCATTTT
TRBV28	.	.	TRBJ1-1	CASSFRDEAFF	TGTGCCAGCAGTTTCAGGGATGAAGCTTTCTTT
TRBV5-1	.	TRBD1	TRBJ2-5	CASSRTGTGQETQYF	TGCGCCAGCAGCCGTACCGGGACAGGGCAAGAGACCCAGTACTTC
TRBV19	.	.	TRBJ2-2	CASSKEGALPGTGELFF	TGTGCCAGTAGTAAGGAGGGGGCGCTGCCGGGGACCGGGGAGCTGTTTTTT
TRBV5-1	.	.	TRBJ1-2	CASSLRLRGLSYGYTF	TGCGCCAGCAGCTTGAGGTTGCGAGGTCTCAGCTATGGCTACACCTTC
TRBV27	once	.	TRBJ2-1	CASSLTSGSYNEQFF	TGTGCCAGCAGTTTGACAAGTGGTTCCTACAATGAGCAGTTCTTC
TRBV6-6	.	.	TRBJ2-7	CASKTSAEQYF	TGTGCCAGCAAGACAAGCGCCGAGCAGTACTTC
TRBV19	.	.	TRBJ2-1	CASSTRGANEQFF	TGTGCCAGTAGTACTAGGGGTGCCAATGAGCAGTTCTTC
TRBV19	.	.	TRBJ1-3	CASRPPWGAGYTIYF	TGTGCCAGTAGGCCCCCGTGGGGGGCCGGATACACCATATATTTT
TRBV25-1	.	TRBD2	TRBJ2-1	CASTKHAGTSGRNEQFF	TGTGCCAGCACCAAACACGCCGGGACTAGCGGGAGGAATGAGCAGTTCTTC
TRBV4-3	.	.	TRBJ1-1	CASSPSSRGETEAFF	TGCGCCAGCAGCCCATCGTCTCGGGGGGAGACTGAAGCTTTCTTT
TRBV21-1	once	.	TRBJ2-7	CASSRPLDLYEQYF	TGTGCCAGCAGCAGACCACTCGATCTCTACGAGCAGTACTTC
TRBV4-2	.	.	TRBJ1-5	CASSQDHTTNQPQHF	TGTGCCAGCAGCCAAGATCACACCACTAATCAGCCCCAGCATTTT
TRBV6-6	.	.	TRBJ2-3	CASSYGPGADTQYF	TGTGCCAGCAGTTACGGTCCAGGGGCAGATACGCAGTATTTT
TRBV7-6	.	TRBD2	TRBJ2-1	CASSLAGFSGRGNEQFF	TGTGCCAGCAGCTTAGCGGGCTTTAGCGGGAGGGGGAATGAGCAGTTCTTC
TRBV13	.	.	TRBJ1-1	CASSPDRLAFF	TGTGCCAGCAGCCCTGACAGGTTGGCTTTCTTT
TRBV6-6	.	TRBD1	TRBJ1-4	CASRTGGSEKLFF	TGTGCCAGCAGGACAGGGGGAAGTGAAAAACTGTTTTTT
TRBV7-2	.	.	TRBJ2-2	CASSTAQNTGELFF	TGTGCCAGCAGCACCGCACAGAACACCGGGGAGCTGTTTTTT
TRBV6-6	once	.	TRBJ1-4	CASSYRPTREKLFF	TGTGCCAGCAGTTACCGGCCCACACGGGAAAAACTGTTTTTT
TRBV27	.	.	TRBJ2-7	CASSSSRTNYEQYF	TGTGCCAGCAGTTCCAGCAGAACGAACTACGAGCAGTACTTC
TRBV9	.	.	TRBJ2-1	CASSVVTGSSYNEQFF	TGTGCCAGCAGCGTAGTAACGGGGAGCTCCTACAATGAGCAGTTCTTC
TRBV5-1	.	TRBD2	TRBJ2-6	CASSPLAGAGANVLTF	TGCGCCAGCAGCCCGCTGGCGGGGGCTGGGGCCAACGTCCTGACTTTC
TRBV6-5	.	.	TRBJ2-7	CASRRDSPQGYEQYF	TGTGCCAGCAGGCGAGACAGTCCGCAAGGCTACGAGCAGTACTTC
TRBV5-4	.	TRBD2	TRBJ2-5	CASSFRAGGYQETQYF	TGTGCCAGCAGCTTTAGGGCGGGGGGGTACCAAGAGACCCAGTACTTC
TRBV7-2	once	.	TRBJ1-3	CASSLLSGGSSSGNTIYF	TGTGCCAGCAGCTTATTGAGTGGCGGATCGAGCTCTGGAAACACCATATATTTT
TRBV25-1	few	.	TRBJ1-5	CASSDRRNQPQHF	TGTGCCAGCAGTGACAGGCGCAATCAGCCCCAGCATTTT
TRBV5-6	.	.	TRBJ2-3	CASSYGTDTQYF	TGTGCCAGCAGCTATGGCACAGATACGCAGTATTTT
TRBV7-9	.	TRBD1	TRBJ1-5	CASNSRTGGFNQPQHF	TGTGCCAGCAATTCCCGGACAGGGGGCTTTAATCAGCCCCAGCATTTT
TRBV30	.	.	TRBJ2-7	CAWSRDSSSYEQYF	TGTGCCTGGAGTAGGGACTCCTCCTCCTACGAGCAGTACTTC
TRBV10-3	.	.	TRBJ1-1	CAISDPGRNTEAFF	TGTGCCATCAGTGACCCGGGGCGGAACACTGAAGCTTTCTTT
TRBV7-6	.	TRBD1	TRBJ1-6	CASSLKQGGSSYNSPLHF	TGTGCCAGCAGCTTAAAACAGGGGGGAAGCTCCTATAATTCACCCCTCCACTTT
TRBV19	.	TRBD1	TRBJ1-1	CASGTAQNTEAFF	TGTGCCAGTGGGACAGCACAGAACACTGAAGCTTTCTTT
TRBV10-3	.	TRBD2	TRBJ2-5	CAISPGGSRETQYF	TGTGCCATCAGCCCCGGGGGGAGCCGAGAGACCCAGTACTTC
TRBV7-8	.	TRBD2	TRBJ2-7	CASSLLRLADYEQYF	TGTGCCAGCAGCTTACTCCGACTAGCGGATTACGAGCAGTACTTC
TRBV28	.	TRBD2	TRBJ2-7	CASSDLAGLRYGQYF	TGTGCCAGCAGTGATCTAGCGGGGCTCAGGTATGGGCAGTACTTC
TRBV28	.	.	TRBJ1-5	CASSGQPNQPQHF	TGTGCCAGCAGTGGACAGCCCAATCAGCCCCAGCATTTT